Below are 14 T cell receptor beta chains sequenced from a single sample in a study of cytomegalovirus exposure and HLA in healthy donors. The PCR had 60 Vbeta and 13 Jbeta primers. Generated by immunoSEQ multiplex PCR, the TCRdb table keeps only in-frame clones and is missing some. The sample table includes about 92,000 clones. Source material: PBMCs. These receptors were taken from a man in his forties or fifties in good health and CMV-seropositive.

The chain combines TRBV5-1 with TRBJ1-1; TRBD1 matches 9 bases. Germline lookup yields CDR1 SGHRS and CDR2 YFSETQ. V trimming: 1 base; J trimming: 4 bases; junction bases outside the gene matches: 8. The CDR3 consists of 16 residues. DNA for the CDR3: TGCGCCAGCAGCTTGAGGCCGGGACAGGGAACCACTGAAGCTTTCTTT. Amino acid sequence: CASSLRPGQGTTEAFF.

The gene calls are TRBV30 and TRBJ1-2; D unclear. This CDR3 has 13 residues. Germline V gene lookup returns CDR1 GTSNPN and CDR2 SVGIG (reference sequence). The V gene lost 2 bases and the J gene lost 4 bases, with 11 bases spanning the gap. CDR3 coding DNA: TGTGCCTGGAGTAACGCAAACAGCTATGGCTACACCTTC. It yields the protein CAWSNANSYGYTF.

V gene TRBV5-1 combines with J gene TRBJ2-7; D is unclear. Per germline, CDR1 SGHRS and CDR2 YFSETQ. This CDR3 spans 12 amino acids. V was shortened by 0 bases and J by 5 bases, with 6 bases between the two germline ends. The CDR3 region has the DNA TGCGCCAGCAGCTTGGGCGTGGACGAGCAGTACTTC. Protein: CASSLGVDEQYF. Full variable domain (rest looked up from reference TRBV5-1 and TRBJ2-7): KAGVTQTPRYLIKTRGQQVTLSCSPISGHRSVSWYQQTPGQGLQFLFEYFSETQRNKGNFPGRFSGRQFSNSRSEMNVSTLELGDSALYLCASSLGVDEQYFGPGTRLTVT.

The chain links TRBV11-3 to TRBJ2-7; 7 positions agree with TRBD1. CDR3 size: 13 residues. Germline V gene sequence: CDR1 SGHNT, CDR2 YENEEA. The junction had 5 bases not matched to a gene; V was cut back by 9 bases and J by 0 bases. The CDR3 DNA reads TGTGCCAGTCAGGGGGACAGCTCCTACGAGCAGTACTTC. It encodes CASQGDSSYEQYF.

V and J are TRBV9 and TRBJ1-1; the D gene is possibly TRBD1 (5 bases). Trimming pared 0 bases from V and 1 base from J, leaving 7 bases between. The CDR3 sequence is 14 residues long. Germline V CDR1 and CDR2: SGDLS, YYNGEE. CDR3 amino acids: CASSVDGANTEAFF. For the CDR3, the DNA is TGTGCCAGCAGCGTAGATGGGGCGAACACTGAAGCTTTCTTT.

This sequence joins TRBV6-5 and TRBJ1-2; TRBD1 agrees at 8 bases. Germline V CDR1 and CDR2: MNHEY, SVGAGI. V trimming: 2 bases; J trimming: 0 bases; junction bases outside the gene matches: 5. The CDR3 sequence is 16 residues long. Here the CDR3 reads CASSYTLQGANYGYTF. The CDR3 DNA reads as TGTGCCAGCAGTTACACACTACAGGGGGCTAACTATGGCTACACCTTC.

The chain is built from TRBV4-2 and TRBJ1-2; D remains ambiguous. Deletions cut 0 bases from V and 1 base from J, with 6 bases between. The CDR3 length is 14 residues. CDR1 is LGHNA and CDR2 is YNFKEQ in the germline V gene. CDR3: CASSQDEINYGYTF. CDR3 in DNA: TGTGCCAGCAGCCAAGATGAGATTAACTATGGCTACACCTTC.

V is TRBV7-2 and J is TRBJ1-1, with a possible D match to TRBD1 (6 bases). Germline V lookup: CDR1 SGHTA, CDR2 FQGNSA. Trimming stripped 5 bases from V and 1 base from J, with 11 bases between. The CDR3 consists of 14 residues. CDR3 region: CASSPDRANTEAFF. The DNA of the CDR3 is TGTGCCAGCAGCCCGGACAGAGCGAACACTGAAGCTTTCTTT.

The CDR3 reads CASRQAGSPAYEQYF. The CDR3 nucleotides are TGTGCCAGCAGACAAGCAGGCAGTCCGGCCTACGAGCAGTACTTC. The chain joins TRBV5-4 to TRBJ2-7; no definite D call. There are 15 residues in the CDR3. Trimming stripped 5 bases from V and 2 bases from J, with 17 bases between. Germline lookup yields CDR1 SGHNT and CDR2 YYREEE (reference sequence). Supplemented by reference TRBV5-4 and TRBJ2-7, the full variable domain reads ETGVTQSPTHLIKTRGQQVTLRCSSQSGHNTVSWYQQALGQGPQFIFQYYREEENGRGNFPPRFSGLQFPNYSSELNVNALELDDSALYLCASRQAGSPAYEQYFGPGTRLTVT.

The chain carries TRBV7-2 and TRBJ2-7; 8 nucleotides match TRBD2. This CDR3 spans 15 amino acids. The ends lost 2 bases at V and 2 bases at J; junction bases unmatched: 5. Germline-derived CDR1 and CDR2 are SGHTA and FQGNSA. The CDR3 is CASSLLAGGAYEQYF. CDR3 in DNA: TGTGCCAGCAGCTTATTGGCGGGAGGTGCCTACGAGCAGTACTTC. Looking up the rest from reference TRBV7-2 and TRBJ2-7 gives the full variable domain: GAGVSQSPSNKVTEKGKDVELRCDPISGHTALYWYRQSLGQGLEFLIYFQGNSAPDKSGLPSDRFSAERTGGSVSTLTIQRTQQEDSAVYLCASSLLAGGAYEQYFGPGTRLTVT.

The CDR3 protein is CASSDSALAKNIQYF. The CDR3 DNA reads TGTGCCAGCAGTGACAGCGCCTTAGCCAAAAACATTCAGTACTTC. The chain recombines TRBV2 with TRBJ2-4; D unresolved. V lost 3 bases, J lost 0 bases, and 9 bases lay in between. CDR3 length: 15 amino acids. Per the germline V gene, CDR1 is SNHLY and CDR2 is FYNNEI.

The CDR3, as DNA: TGTGCCAGCAGCCTCCCAGGAGGGGGGGCTGTCTACGAGCAGTACTTC. This gives the protein CASSLPGGGAVYEQYF. The chain employs TRBV5-6 and TRBJ2-7, with a weak D call TRBD2 (7 bases). V lost 4 bases and J 3 bases, leaving 20 bases between the germline ends. This CDR3 region has 16 residues. Germline CDR1 reads SGHDT; CDR2 reads YYEEEE.

The chain uses TRBV19 and TRBJ1-1; D may be TRBD1 (5 bases). V was clipped by 8 bases and J by 4 bases, with 11 bases between them. CDR1 is LNHDA, CDR2 SQIVND, per germline (reference sequence). This CDR3 is 12 amino acids long. In nucleotides, the CDR3 is TGTGCCAGTCTATTGGGGGGCACTGAAGCTTTCTTT. Translated, it gives CASLLGGTEAFF.

V gene TRBV19 combines with J gene TRBJ2-5; possible D gene TRBD1, 5 bases. Trimming left V 5 bases short and J 1 base short, with 11 bases between. CDR1 is LNHDA, CDR2 SQIVND, per germline (reference sequence). The CDR3 covers 14 residues. CDR3 amino acids: CASSSRVPQETQYF. The CDR3 DNA is TGTGCCAGTAGTTCCAGGGTCCCCCAAGAGACCCAGTACTTC.